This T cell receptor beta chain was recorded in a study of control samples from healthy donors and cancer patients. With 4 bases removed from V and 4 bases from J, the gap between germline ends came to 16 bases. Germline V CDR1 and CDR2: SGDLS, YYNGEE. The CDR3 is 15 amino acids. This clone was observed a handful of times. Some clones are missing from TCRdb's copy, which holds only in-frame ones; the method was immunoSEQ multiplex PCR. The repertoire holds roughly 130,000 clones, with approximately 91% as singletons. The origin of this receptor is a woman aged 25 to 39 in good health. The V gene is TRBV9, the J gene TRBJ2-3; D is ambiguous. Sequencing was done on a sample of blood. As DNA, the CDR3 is TGTGCCAGCAGCCCGTTTCAAGAAGTGTCAGATACGCAGTATTTT. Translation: CASSPFQEVSDTQYF.